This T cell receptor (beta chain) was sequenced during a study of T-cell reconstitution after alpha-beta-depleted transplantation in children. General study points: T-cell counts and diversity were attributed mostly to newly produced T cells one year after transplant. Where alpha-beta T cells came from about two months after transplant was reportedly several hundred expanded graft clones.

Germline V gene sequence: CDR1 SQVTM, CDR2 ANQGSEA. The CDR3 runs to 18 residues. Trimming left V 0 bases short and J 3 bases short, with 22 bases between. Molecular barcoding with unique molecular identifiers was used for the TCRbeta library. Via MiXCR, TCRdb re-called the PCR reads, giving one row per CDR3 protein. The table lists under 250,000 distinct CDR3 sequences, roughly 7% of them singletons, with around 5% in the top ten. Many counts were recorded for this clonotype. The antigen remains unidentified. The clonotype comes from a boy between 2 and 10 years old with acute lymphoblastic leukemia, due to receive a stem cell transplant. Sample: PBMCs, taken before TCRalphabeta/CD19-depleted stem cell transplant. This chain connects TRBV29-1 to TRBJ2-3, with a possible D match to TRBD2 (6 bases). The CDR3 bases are TGCAGCGTTGAAGATGCGTTCGCGGGGCAGGGAAGTACAGATACGCAGTATTTT. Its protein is CSVEDAFAGQGSTDTQYF.